One and the same sample provided the 8 T cell receptor beta chains below, sequenced in a study of neoadjuvant nivolumab and ipilimumab in lung cancer. This table comes from immunoSEQ multiplex PCR, and its TCRdb copy is limited to in-frame clones, with some not included. This table has 3,800 or so clones, around 75% appearing once. The sequenced sample was peripheral blood, obtained after neoadjuvant nivolumab, alone or with ipilimumab, at or shortly before surgery. These receptors came from an adult with non-small cell lung cancer.

V gene TRBV29-1 combines with J gene TRBJ2-3, with D possibly TRBD1 on 6 matching bases. Germline V gene sequence: CDR1 SQVTM, CDR2 ANQGSEA. V was trimmed by 1 base and J by 1 base, leaving 18 bases between them. The CDR3 sequence is 17 residues long. The DNA for the CDR3 is TGCAGCGTTGAAGGGGGTGTTACAGGGTTCGGCACAGATACGCAGTATTTT. Its protein is CSVEGGVTGFGTDTQYF.

The CDR3 reads CASSPTGLYEQYF. CDR3 nucleotide sequence: TGTGCCAGCAGCCCGACAGGACTCTACGAGCAGTACTTC. The genes are TRBV5-6 and TRBJ2-7, with a weak D call TRBD1 (6 bases). The germline V gene encodes CDR1 SGHDT and CDR2 YYEEEE. This CDR3 has 13 residues. Trimming took 4 bases from V and 3 from J, leaving 11 bases between them.

The chain is built from TRBV5-6 and TRBJ2-1; 10 bases align to TRBD2. The germline CDR1 and CDR2 sequences are SGHDT and YYEEEE. The ends lost 4 bases at V and 7 bases at J; junction bases unmatched: 11. The length of the CDR3 is 16 residues. The CDR3 loop reads CASSRRSGRARNEQFF. DNA for the CDR3: TGTGCCAGCAGCCGGAGGAGCGGGAGGGCCCGGAATGAGCAGTTCTTC.

The table lists this clone with a few counts. This chain connects TRBV28 to TRBJ1-2; D is uncertain. Deletions cut 5 bases from V and 7 bases from J, with 11 bases between. The CDR3 runs to 12 residues. Germline V CDR1 and CDR2: MDHEN, SYDVKM. The CDR3 DNA reads as TGTGCCAGCAGTCGGACGACCGGTGGCTACACCTTC. Translating gives CASSRTTGGYTF.

The chain couples TRBV30 to TRBJ1-4, with D possibly TRBD1 on 6 matching bases. CDR1 is GTSNPN and CDR2 is SVGIG in the germline V gene (reference sequence). The length of the CDR3 is 14 residues. V lost 7 bases and J lost 0, with 12 bases in between. Written as DNA, the CDR3 is TGTGCCTCCCAGCAGGGGTCAACTAATGAAAAACTGTTTTTT. This sequence encodes CASQQGSTNEKLFF.

V gene TRBV5-4 combines with J gene TRBJ2-7; a weak D match, TRBD2 (6 bases). The CDR3 is 13 amino acids. Trimming took 4 bases from V and 2 from J, leaving 10 bases between them. The germline gives CDR1 SGHNT, CDR2 YYREEE (reference sequence). The CDR3 region has the DNA TGTGCCAGCAGCCGGGACTCTACCTACGAGCAGTACTTC. The encoded protein is CASSRDSTYEQYF.

The chain combines TRBV5-4 with TRBJ1-3; perhaps TRBD1 as D (5 bases). Looked up from germline, CDR1 is SGHNT and CDR2 is YYREEE (reference sequence). V lost 5 bases and J 2 bases, leaving 14 bases between the germline ends. The CDR3 runs 15 residues. For the CDR3, the DNA is TGTGCCAGCAGTCGATCGGGGGAGGCTGGAAACACCATATATTTT. Encoded protein: CASSRSGEAGNTIYF.

About this clone itself: Other DNA sequences from this sample encode an identical CDR3 as well. The chain links TRBV5-6 to TRBJ2-7; D is perhaps TRBD2 (5 bases). The CDR3 loop spans 13 amino acids. The V and J ends lost 0 bases and 8 bases respectively, with 12 bases between them. The germline V gene has CDR1 SGHDT and CDR2 YYEEEE. CDR3 bases: TGTGCCAGCAGCTTGGGGCGGACTGAGCAGCAGTACTTC. Translated, it gives CASSLGRTEQQYF.